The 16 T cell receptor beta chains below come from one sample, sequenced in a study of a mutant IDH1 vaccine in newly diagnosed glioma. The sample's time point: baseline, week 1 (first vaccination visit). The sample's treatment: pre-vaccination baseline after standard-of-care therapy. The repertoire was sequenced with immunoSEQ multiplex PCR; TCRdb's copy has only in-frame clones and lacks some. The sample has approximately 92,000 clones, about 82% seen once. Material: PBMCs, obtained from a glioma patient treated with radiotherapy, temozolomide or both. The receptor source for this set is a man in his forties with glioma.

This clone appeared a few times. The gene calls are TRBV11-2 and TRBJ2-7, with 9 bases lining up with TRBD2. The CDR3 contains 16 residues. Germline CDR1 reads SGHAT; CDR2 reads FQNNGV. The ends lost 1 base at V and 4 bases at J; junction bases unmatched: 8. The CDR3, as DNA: TGTGCCAGCAGCTTAGTTGGTAGCGGGGGCGGATACGAGCAGTACTTC. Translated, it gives CASSLVGSGGGYEQYF.

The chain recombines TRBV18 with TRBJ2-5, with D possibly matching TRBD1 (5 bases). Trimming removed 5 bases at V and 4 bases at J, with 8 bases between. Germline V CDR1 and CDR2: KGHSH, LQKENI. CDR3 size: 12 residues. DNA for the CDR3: TGTGCCAGCTCAGTGACAGTAGAGACCCAGTACTTC. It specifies CASSVTVETQYF.

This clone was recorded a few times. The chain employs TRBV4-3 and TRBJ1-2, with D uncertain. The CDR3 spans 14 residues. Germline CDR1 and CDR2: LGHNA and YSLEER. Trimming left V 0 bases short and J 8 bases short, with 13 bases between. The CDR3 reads CASSQDVNSKGYTF. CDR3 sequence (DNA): TGCGCCAGCAGCCAAGACGTCAACAGCAAGGGCTACACCTTC.

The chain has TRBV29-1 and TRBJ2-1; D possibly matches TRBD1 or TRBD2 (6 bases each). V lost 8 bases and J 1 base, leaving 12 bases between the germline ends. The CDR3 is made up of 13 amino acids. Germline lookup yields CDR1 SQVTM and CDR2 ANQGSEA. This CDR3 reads CSIRGDSYNEQFF. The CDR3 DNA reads TGCAGCATAAGGGGGGATTCCTACAATGAGCAGTTCTTC.

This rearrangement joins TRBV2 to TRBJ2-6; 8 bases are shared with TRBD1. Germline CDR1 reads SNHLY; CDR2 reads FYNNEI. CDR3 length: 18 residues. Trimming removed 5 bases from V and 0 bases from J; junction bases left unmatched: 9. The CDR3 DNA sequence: TGTGCCAGCAGTCGCACCAGGACAGGGAGCTCTGGGGCCAACGTCCTGACTTTC. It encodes CASSRTRTGSSGANVLTF.

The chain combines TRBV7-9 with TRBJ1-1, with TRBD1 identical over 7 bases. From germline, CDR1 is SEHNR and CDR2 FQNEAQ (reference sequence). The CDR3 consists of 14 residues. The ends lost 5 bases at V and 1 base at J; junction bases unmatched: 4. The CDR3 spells CASSPDRANTEAFF. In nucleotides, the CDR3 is TGTGCCAGCAGCCCCGACAGGGCGAACACTGAAGCTTTCTTT. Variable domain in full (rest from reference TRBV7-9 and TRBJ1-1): DTGVSQNPRHKITKRGQNVTFRCDPISEHNRLYWYRQTLGQGPEFLTYFQNEAQLEKSRLLSDRFSAERPKGSFSTLEIQRTEQGDSAMYLCASSPDRANTEAFFGQGTRLTVV.

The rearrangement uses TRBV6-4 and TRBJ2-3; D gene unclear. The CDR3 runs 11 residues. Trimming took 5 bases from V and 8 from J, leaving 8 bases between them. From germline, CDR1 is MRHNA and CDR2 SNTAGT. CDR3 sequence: CASSRSGTQYF. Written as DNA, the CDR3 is TGTGCCAGCAGTAGGAGTGGTACGCAGTATTTT.

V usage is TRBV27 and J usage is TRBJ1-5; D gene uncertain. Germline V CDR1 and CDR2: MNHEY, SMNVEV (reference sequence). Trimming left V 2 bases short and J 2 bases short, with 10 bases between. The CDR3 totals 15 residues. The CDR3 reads CASSLAAGGNQPQHF. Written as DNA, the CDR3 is TGTGCCAGCAGTTTAGCGGCAGGCGGCAATCAGCCCCAGCATTTT.

This CDR3 reads CASSVGVGNVHTQYF. CDR3 coding DNA: TGTGCCAGCAGCGTAGGGGTCGGGAACGTACATACGCAGTATTTT. The J gene is TRBJ2-3, the V gene TRBV9; maybe TRBD2 (5 bases). The CDR3 has 15 residues. Germline V gene lookup returns CDR1 SGDLS and CDR2 YYNGEE. Trimming stripped 0 bases from V and 7 bases from J, with 15 bases between. The whole variable domain, filled in from reference TRBV9 and TRBJ2-3, reads DSGVTQTPKHLITATGQRVTLRCSPRSGDLSVYWYQQSLDQGLQFLIQYYNGEERAKGNILERFSAQQFPDLHSELNLSSLELGDSALYFCASSVGVGNVHTQYFGPGTRLTVL.

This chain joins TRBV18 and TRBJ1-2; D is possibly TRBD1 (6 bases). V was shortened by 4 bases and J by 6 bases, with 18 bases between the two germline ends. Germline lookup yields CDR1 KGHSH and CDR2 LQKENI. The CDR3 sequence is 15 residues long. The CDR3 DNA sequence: TGTGCCAGCTCACTTCCAACCGGGACAAGCAATGGCTACACCTTC. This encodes CASSLPTGTSNGYTF.

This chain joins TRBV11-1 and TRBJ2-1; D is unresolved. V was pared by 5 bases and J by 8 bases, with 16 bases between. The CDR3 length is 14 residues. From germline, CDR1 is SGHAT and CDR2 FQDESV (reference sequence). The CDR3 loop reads CASSLRGINDEQFF. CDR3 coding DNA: TGTGCCAGCAGCCTTCGTGGGATTAACGATGAGCAGTTCTTC.

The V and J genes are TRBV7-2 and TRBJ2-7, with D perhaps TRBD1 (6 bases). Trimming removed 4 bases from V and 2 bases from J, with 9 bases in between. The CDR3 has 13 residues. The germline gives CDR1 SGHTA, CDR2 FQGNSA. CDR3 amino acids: CASSSRGTYEQYF. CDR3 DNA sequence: TGTGCCAGCAGCTCAAGGGGGACCTACGAGCAGTACTTC.

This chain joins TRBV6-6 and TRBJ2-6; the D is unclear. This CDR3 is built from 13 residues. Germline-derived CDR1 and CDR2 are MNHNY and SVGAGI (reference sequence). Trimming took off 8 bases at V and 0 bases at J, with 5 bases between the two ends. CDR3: CASQLSGANVLTF. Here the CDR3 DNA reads TGTGCCAGCCAACTCTCTGGGGCCAACGTCCTGACTTTC.

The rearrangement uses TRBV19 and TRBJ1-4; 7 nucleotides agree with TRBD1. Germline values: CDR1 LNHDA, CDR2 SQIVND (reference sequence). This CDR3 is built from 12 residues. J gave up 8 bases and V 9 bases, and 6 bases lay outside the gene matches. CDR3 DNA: TGTGCCAGCGACAGGGATGGAGAAAAACTGTTTTTT. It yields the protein CASDRDGEKLFF.

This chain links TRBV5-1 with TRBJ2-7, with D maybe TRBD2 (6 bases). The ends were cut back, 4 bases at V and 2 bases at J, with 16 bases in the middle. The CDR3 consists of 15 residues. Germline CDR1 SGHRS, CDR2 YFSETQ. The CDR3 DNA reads TGCGCCAGCAGCCCGGGGGAGAAACGGACCTACGAGCAGTACTTC. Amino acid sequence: CASSPGEKRTYEQYF.

CDR3 nucleotide sequence: TGTGCCAGCACCCGGTTCCCTGACAGTCGCGTCCTGGAAAATACGCAGTATTTT. Its translation is CASTRFPDSRVLENTQYF. This chain joins TRBV2 and TRBJ2-3; TRBD1 might be the D (5 bases). Germline V gene lookup returns CDR1 SNHLY and CDR2 FYNNEI. The CDR3 totals 18 residues. Between the trimmed V and J ends, which lost 7 bases and 7 bases, there was a span of 30 bases.